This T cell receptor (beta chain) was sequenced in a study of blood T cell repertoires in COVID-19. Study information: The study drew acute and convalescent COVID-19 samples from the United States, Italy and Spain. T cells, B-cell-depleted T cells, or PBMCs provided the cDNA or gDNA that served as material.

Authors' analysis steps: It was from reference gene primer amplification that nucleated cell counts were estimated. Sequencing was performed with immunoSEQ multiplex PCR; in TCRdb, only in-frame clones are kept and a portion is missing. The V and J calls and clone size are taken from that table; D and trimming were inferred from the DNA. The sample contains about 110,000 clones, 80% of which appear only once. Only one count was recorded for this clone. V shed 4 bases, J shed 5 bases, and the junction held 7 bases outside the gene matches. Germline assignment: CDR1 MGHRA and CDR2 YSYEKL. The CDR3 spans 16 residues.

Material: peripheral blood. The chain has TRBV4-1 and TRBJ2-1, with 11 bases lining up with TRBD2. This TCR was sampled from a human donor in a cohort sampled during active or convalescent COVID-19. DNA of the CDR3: TGCGCCAGCAGCCGATTACCGGGACTAGCGGACAATGAGCAGTTCTTC. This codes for CASSRLPGLADNEQFF.